These 9 T cell receptor beta chains share one sample of origin, sequenced in a study of OX40 agonist ivuxolimab in advanced cancers. The library relied on the immunoSEQ multiplex PCR assay. The table comes from immuneACCESS by way of TCRdb, which keeps in-frame sequences with V and J called. Part of the clones is missing from these tables; in studies checked, under half for an unresolved V gene and the rest for unknown reasons. For this sample the table gives 35,000 to 40,000 clones, of which around 80% were detected only once. The ten most abundant clones make up over 20% of the sample. The source material was CD4+ or CD8+ T cells sorted from blood, sampled in a trial of the OX40 agonist ivuxolimab. The receptors shown here come from an adult with an advanced solid tumor such as melanoma, head and neck, liver or kidney cancer.

The genes are TRBV5-4 and TRBJ2-2, with D tentatively TRBD2 (5 bases). The length of the CDR3 is 15 residues. Trimming removed 0 bases at V and 4 bases at J, with 10 bases between. CDR1 is SGHNT and CDR2 is YYREEE in the germline V gene (reference sequence). The CDR3 DNA reads as TGTGCCAGCAGCTTGGGGGGAGCGGCCACCGGGGAGCTGTTTTTT. Its protein is CASSLGGAATGELFF.

The chain carries TRBV27 and TRBJ1-1; maybe TRBD1 (6 bases). Germline CDR1 and CDR2: MNHEY and SMNVEV (reference sequence). The CDR3 has 15 amino acids. Trimming pared 5 bases from V and 4 bases from J, leaving 17 bases between. The CDR3 reads CASSPRQGWRTEAFF. CDR3 DNA sequence: TGTGCCAGCAGTCCCCGGCAGGGGTGGCGCACTGAAGCTTTCTTT.

V and J are TRBV6-5 and TRBJ2-5; D gene unclear. The CDR3 consists of 12 residues. Germline CDR1 and CDR2: MNHEY and SVGAGI. Between the trimmed V and J ends, which lost 4 bases and 4 bases, there was a span of 7 bases. DNA for the CDR3: TGTGCCAGCAGTTCTAATCGAGAGACCCAGTACTTC. Protein sequence: CASSSNRETQYF.

The chain combines TRBV6-5 with TRBJ2-7; D may match TRBD1 or TRBD2 (5 bases each). V was shortened by 10 bases and J by 7 bases, with 23 bases between the two germline ends. The CDR3 is made up of 14 amino acids. CDR1 and CDR2 from the germline V gene are MNHEY and SVGAGI. The CDR3 DNA reads as TGTGCCACCAGAAAGGCCGGGACGGCCTTGGAGCAGTACTTC. Amino acid sequence: CATRKAGTALEQYF.

The rearrangement uses TRBV21-1 and TRBJ2-2; TRBD1, the table's D call, lacks a check against the DNA. TRBV21-1 is shown as a pseudogene. The CDR3 length is 16 residues. The DNA for the CDR3 is TGTGCCAGCAGCAAGAGGGACAGACTGAACACCGGGGAGCTGTTTTTT. This translates into CASSKRDRLNTGELFF.

The CDR3 region is CASTLDRARTEAFF. CDR3 bases: TGTGCCAGCACCCTAGACAGGGCTCGAACTGAAGCTTTCTTT. The chain links TRBV6-1 to TRBJ1-1; 7 nucleotides match TRBD1. V trimming: 7 bases; J trimming: 5 bases; junction bases outside the gene matches: 10. The CDR3 contains 14 residues. Germline lookup yields CDR1 MNHNS and CDR2 SASEGT.

The chain couples TRBV9 to TRBJ2-7; D assignment may be TRBD1 or TRBD2 (5 bases each). Germline CDR1 reads SGDLS; CDR2 reads YYNGEE. Trimming pared 0 bases from V and 6 bases from J, leaving 13 bases between. The CDR3 runs 14 residues. The CDR3: CASSVGVFGGEQYF. CDR3 in DNA: TGTGCCAGCAGCGTAGGGGTTTTTGGGGGCGAGCAGTACTTC.

The gene calls are TRBV30 and TRBJ2-1; 8 bases fit TRBD1. The trim removed 3 bases at V and 4 bases at J, leaving 5 bases unmatched. This CDR3 contains 14 residues. From germline, CDR1 is GTSNPN and CDR2 SVGIG (reference sequence). The CDR3 spells CAWRRTGNYNEQFF. In DNA, the CDR3 is TGTGCCTGGAGAAGGACAGGGAATTACAATGAGCAGTTCTTC.

The rearrangement links TRBV5-1 to TRBJ2-2, with D perhaps TRBD2 (5 bases). V was clipped by 1 base and J by 4 bases, with 23 bases between them. In germline, CDR1 is SGHRS, CDR2 YFSETQ. CDR3 size: 19 residues. CDR3 DNA: TGCGCCAGCAGCTTGTATTTATCGGGGAAGGTAGGATCCACCGGGGAGCTGTTTTTT. As protein: CASSLYLSGKVGSTGELFF.